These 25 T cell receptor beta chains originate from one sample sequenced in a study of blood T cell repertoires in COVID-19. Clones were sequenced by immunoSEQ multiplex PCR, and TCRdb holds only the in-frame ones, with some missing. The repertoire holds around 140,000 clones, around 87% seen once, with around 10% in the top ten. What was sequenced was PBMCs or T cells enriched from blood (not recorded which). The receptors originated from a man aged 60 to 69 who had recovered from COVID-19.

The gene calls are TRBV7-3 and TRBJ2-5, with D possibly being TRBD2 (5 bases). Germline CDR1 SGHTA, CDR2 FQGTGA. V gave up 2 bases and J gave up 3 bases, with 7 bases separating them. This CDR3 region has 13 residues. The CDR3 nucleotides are TGTGCCAGCAGCTTACGGCGGGAAGAGACCCAGTACTTC. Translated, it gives CASSLRREETQYF.

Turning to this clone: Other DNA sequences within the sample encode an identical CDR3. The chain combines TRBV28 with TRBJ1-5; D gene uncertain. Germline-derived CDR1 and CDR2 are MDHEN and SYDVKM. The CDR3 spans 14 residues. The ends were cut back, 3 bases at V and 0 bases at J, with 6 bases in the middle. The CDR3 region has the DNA TGTGCCAGCAGTTTGTCGGGTAGCAATCAGCCCCAGCATTTT. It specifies CASSLSGSNQPQHF.

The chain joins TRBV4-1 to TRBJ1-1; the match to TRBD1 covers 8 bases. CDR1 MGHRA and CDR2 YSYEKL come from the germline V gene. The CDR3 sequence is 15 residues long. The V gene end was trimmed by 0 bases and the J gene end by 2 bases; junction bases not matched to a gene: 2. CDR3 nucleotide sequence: TGCGCCAGCAGCCAAGACAGGGGGCGAAACACTGAAGCTTTCTTT. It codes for CASSQDRGRNTEAFF.

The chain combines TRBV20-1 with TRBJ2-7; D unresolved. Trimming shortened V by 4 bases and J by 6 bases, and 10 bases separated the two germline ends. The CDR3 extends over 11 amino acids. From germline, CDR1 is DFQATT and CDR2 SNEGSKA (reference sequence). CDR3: CSATRYSEQYF. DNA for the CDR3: TGCAGTGCTACCCGCTATTCCGAGCAGTACTTC.

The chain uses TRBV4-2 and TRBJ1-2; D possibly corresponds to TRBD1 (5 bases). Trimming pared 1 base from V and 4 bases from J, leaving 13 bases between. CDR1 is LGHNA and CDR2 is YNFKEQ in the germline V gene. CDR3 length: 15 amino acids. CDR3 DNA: TGTGCCAGCAGCCAAGCCCGGCAGGGTAGCTATGGCTACACCTTC. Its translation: CASSQARQGSYGYTF.

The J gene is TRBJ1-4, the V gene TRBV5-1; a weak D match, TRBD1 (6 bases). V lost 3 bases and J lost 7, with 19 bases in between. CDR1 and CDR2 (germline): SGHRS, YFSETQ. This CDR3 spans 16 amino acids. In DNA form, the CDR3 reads TGCGCCAGCAGCTCCGGAGAGGTAGGGGGGGCTGAAAAACTGTTTTTT. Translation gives CASSSGEVGGAEKLFF.

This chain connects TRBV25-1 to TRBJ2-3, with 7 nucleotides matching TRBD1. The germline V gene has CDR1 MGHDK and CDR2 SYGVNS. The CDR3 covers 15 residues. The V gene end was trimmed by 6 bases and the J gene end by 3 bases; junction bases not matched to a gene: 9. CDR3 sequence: CASSNSGRGTDTQYF. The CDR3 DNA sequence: TGTGCCAGCAGCAACTCGGGCAGGGGGACAGATACGCAGTATTTT.

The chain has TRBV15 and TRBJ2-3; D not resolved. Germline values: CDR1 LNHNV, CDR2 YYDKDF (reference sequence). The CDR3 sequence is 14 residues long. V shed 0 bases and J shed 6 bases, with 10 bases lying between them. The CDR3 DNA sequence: TGTGCCACCAGCAGAGATCTCGGTCCTGATACGCAGTATTTT. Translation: CATSRDLGPDTQYF.

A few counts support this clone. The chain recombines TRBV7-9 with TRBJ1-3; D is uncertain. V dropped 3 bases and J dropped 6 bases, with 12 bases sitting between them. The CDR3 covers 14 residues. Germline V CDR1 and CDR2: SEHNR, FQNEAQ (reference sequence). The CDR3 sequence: CASSFGDLPNTIYF. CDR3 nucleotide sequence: TGTGCCAGCAGCTTCGGGGATTTGCCAAACACCATATATTTT.

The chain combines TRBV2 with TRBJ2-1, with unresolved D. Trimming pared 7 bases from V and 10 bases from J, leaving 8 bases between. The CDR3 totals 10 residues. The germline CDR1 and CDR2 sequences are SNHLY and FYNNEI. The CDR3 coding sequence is TGTGCCAGCACGGTCCGGGAGCAGTTCTTC. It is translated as CASTVREQFF.

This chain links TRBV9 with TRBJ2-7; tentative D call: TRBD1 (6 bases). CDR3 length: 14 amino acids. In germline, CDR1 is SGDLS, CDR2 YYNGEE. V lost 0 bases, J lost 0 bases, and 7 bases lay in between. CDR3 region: CASSVEGHSYEQYF. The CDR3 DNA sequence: TGTGCCAGCAGCGTAGAGGGACACTCCTACGAGCAGTACTTC.

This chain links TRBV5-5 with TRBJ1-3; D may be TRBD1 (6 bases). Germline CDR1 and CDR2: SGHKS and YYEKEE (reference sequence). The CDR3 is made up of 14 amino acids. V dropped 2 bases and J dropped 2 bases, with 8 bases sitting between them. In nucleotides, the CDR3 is TGTGCCAGCAGCTTCGGGACAACTGGAAACACCATATATTTT. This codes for CASSFGTTGNTIYF.

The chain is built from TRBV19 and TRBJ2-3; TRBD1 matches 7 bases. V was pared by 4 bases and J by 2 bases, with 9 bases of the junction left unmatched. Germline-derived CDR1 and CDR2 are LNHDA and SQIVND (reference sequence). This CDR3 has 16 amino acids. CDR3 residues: CASSNPRDSLTDTQYF. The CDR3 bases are TGTGCCAGTAGTAACCCCCGGGACAGCCTCACAGATACGCAGTATTTT.

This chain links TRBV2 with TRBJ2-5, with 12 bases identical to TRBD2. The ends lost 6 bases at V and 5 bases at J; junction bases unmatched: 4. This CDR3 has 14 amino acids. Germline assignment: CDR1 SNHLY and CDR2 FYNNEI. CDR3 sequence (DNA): TGTGCCAGCAGCGATGGACTAGCGGGGGAGACCCAGTACTTC. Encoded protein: CASSDGLAGETQYF.

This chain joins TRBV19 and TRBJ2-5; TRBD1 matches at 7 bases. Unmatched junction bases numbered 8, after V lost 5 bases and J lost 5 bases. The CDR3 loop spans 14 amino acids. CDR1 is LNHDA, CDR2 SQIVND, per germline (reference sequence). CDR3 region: CASSPTGQLETQYF. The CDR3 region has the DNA TGTGCCAGTAGTCCGACAGGGCAATTGGAGACCCAGTACTTC. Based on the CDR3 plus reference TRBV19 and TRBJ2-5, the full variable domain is DGGITQSPKYLFRKEGQNVTLSCEQNLNHDAMYWYRQDPGQGLRLIYYSQIVNDFQKGDIAEGYSVSREKKESFPLTVTSAQKNPTAFYLCASSPTGQLETQYFGPGTRLLVL.

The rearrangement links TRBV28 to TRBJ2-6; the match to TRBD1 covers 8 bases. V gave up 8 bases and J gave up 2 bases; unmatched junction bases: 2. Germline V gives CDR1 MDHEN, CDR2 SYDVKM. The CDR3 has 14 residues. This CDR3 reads CASHRGAGANVLTF. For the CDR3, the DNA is TGTGCCAGCCACAGGGGGGCTGGGGCCAACGTCCTGACTTTC.

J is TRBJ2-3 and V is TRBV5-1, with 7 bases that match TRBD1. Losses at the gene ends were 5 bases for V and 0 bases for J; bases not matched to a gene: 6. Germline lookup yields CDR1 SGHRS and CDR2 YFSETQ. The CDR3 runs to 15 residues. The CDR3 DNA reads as TGCGCCAGCAGACTGGGACAGAGTAGCACAGATACGCAGTATTTT. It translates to CASRLGQSSTDTQYF.

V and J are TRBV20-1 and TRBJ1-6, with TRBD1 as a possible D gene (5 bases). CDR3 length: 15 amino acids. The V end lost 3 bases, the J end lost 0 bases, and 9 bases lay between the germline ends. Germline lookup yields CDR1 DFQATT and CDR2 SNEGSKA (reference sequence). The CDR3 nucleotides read TGCAGTGCTAGTGAGGGGAGCTCCTATAATTCACCCCTCCACTTT. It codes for CSASEGSSYNSPLHF.

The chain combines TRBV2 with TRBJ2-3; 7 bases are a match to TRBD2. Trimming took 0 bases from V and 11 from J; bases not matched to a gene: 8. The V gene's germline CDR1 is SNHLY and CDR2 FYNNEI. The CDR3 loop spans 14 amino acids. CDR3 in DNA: TGTGCCAGCAGTGAAGCGCGCTTCGGGACTAAGCAGTATTTT. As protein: CASSEARFGTKQYF.

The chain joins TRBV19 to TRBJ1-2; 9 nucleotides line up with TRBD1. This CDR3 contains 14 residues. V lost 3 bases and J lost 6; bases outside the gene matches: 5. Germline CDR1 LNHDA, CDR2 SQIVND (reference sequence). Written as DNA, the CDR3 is TGTGCCAGTAGTATGGACAGGGGAGGTAATGGCTACACCTTC. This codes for CASSMDRGGNGYTF.

The CDR3: CASSLSGNEQFF. DNA for the CDR3: TGTGCCAGCAGCTTATCGGGCAATGAGCAGTTCTTC. This rearrangement joins TRBV7-9 to TRBJ2-1; the D is unclear. Between the trimmed V and J ends, which lost 2 bases and 6 bases, there was a span of 5 bases. CDR1 and CDR2 from the germline V gene are SEHNR and FQNEAQ (reference sequence). CDR3 length equals 12 residues.

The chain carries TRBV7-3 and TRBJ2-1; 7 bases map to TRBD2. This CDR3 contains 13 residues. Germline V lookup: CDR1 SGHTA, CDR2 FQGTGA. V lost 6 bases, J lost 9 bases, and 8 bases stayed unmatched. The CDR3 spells CASSYQTSSEQFF. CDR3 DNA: TGTGCCAGCAGTTATCAGACTAGCAGTGAGCAGTTCTTC.

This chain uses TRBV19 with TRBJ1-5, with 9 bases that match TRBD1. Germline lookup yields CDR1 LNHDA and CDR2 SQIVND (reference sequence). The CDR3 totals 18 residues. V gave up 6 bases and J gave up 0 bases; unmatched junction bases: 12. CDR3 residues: CASRKQGTGTSSNQPQHF. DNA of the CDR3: TGTGCCAGTAGAAAACAAGGGACAGGGACCTCTAGCAATCAGCCCCAGCATTTT.

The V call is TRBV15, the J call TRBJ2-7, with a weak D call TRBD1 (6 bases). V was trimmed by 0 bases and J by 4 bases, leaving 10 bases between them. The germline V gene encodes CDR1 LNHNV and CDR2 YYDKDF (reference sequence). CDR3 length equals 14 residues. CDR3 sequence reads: CATSRDLGAYEQYF. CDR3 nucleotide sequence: TGTGCCACCAGCAGAGATCTGGGGGCGTACGAGCAGTACTTC.

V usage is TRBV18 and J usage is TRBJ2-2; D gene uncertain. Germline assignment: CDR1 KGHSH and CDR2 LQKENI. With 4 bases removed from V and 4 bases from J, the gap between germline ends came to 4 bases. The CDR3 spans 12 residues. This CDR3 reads CASSLATGELFF. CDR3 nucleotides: TGTGCCAGCTCACTAGCCACCGGGGAGCTGTTTTTT.